This T cell receptor beta chain comes out of a study of T cell changes during pregnancy in multiple sclerosis. Some clones are missing from TCRdb's copy, which holds only in-frame ones; the method was immunoSEQ multiplex PCR. In the table there are some 69,000 clones, around 90% of which are singletons. Trimming stripped 5 bases from V and 1 base from J, with 14 bases between. The CDR3 loop spans 15 amino acids. Germline V gene data show CDR1 as MNHEY and CDR2 as SMNVEV (reference sequence). This material consisted of peripheral blood, taken in the second trimester of pregnancy. V is TRBV27 and J is TRBJ1-1; D gene ambiguous. This receptor was taken from a female donor in good health, enrolled as a control in a pregnancy study. This chain's CDR3 is CASSPSVFQNTEAFF. The DNA for the CDR3 is TGTGCCAGCAGTCCTTCGGTCTTTCAGAACACTGAAGCTTTCTTT.